These 15 T cell receptor beta chains were sequenced from one sample in a study of cytomegalovirus exposure and HLA in healthy donors. Use of 60 Vbeta and 13 Jbeta primers characterized the PCR. TCRdb's copy holds only in-frame clones and misses some; the assay was immunoSEQ multiplex PCR. The table lists more than 130,000 clones, roughly three quarters of them singletons. Specimen: PBMCs. The receptor set was obtained from a woman between 45 and 60 years old in good health and CMV-seronegative.

The rearrangement links TRBV19 to TRBJ1-5; D unclear. Germline loops: CDR1 LNHDA, CDR2 SQIVND (reference sequence). V lost 6 bases to trimming and J lost 6 bases, with 12 bases between them. CDR3 size: 13 residues. The CDR3 region is CASRASSGQPQHF. In DNA, the CDR3 is TGTGCCAGTAGGGCGAGCTCGGGTCAGCCCCAGCATTTT.

In DNA form, the CDR3 reads TGTGCCAGCAGTCTCAAGGAGTTTAATAGCAATCAGCCCCAGCATTTT. It is translated as CASSLKEFNSNQPQHF. This chain connects TRBV2 to TRBJ1-5; no reliable D call. The CDR3 runs to 16 residues. V was cut by 5 bases and J by 0 bases, with 14 bases left in between. Germline assignment: CDR1 SNHLY and CDR2 FYNNEI.

The gene calls are TRBV9 and TRBJ2-7; 8 nucleotides agree with TRBD2. Per germline, CDR1 SGDLS and CDR2 YYNGEE. V lost 4 bases, J lost 0 bases, and 12 bases stayed unmatched. This CDR3 comprises 17 residues. This CDR3 reads CASSPSAKRGHSYEQYF. In DNA form, the CDR3 reads TGTGCCAGCAGCCCCTCGGCAAAGCGGGGGCACTCCTACGAGCAGTACTTC.

This sequence joins TRBV7-8 and TRBJ1-6; D might be TRBD1 (6 bases). Trimming shortened V by 7 bases and J by 7 bases, and 14 bases separated the two germline ends. Germline V CDR1 and CDR2: SGHVS, FQNEAQ. The CDR3 spans 14 residues. CDR3 DNA: TGTGCCAGCACCAAAGCAGGGGACAATTCACCCCTCCACTTT. This translates into CASTKAGDNSPLHF. The complete variable domain, with remaining parts taken from reference TRBV7-8 and TRBJ1-6, reads GAGVSQSPRYKVAKRGQDVALRCDPISGHVSLFWYQQALGQGPEFLTYFQNEAQLDKSGLPSDRFFAERPEGSVSTLKIQRTQQEDSAVYLCASTKAGDNSPLHFGNGTRLTVT.

Worth noting for this clone: Since the CDR3 does not end with the conserved phenylalanine or tryptophan, this likely comes from a read error. No DNA is shown, since the ends of the CDR3 on it are uncertain; the CDR3 is the one TCRdb lists. The gene calls are TRBV21-1 and TRBJ1-2. TRBV21-1 is a listed pseudogene. The CDR3 is made up of 12 amino acids, end residues included. The CDR3 region is CASSIPRAHRGI.

The V and J genes are TRBV30 and TRBJ1-2, with a weak D call TRBD1 (6 bases). CDR3 length equals 14 residues. CDR1 is GTSNPN, CDR2 SVGIG, per germline (reference sequence). Trimming cost V 1 base and J 2 bases, with 11 bases left between them. For the CDR3, the DNA is TGTGCCTGGAGTGGGGACAACAGAAACTATGGCTACACCTTC. Translated: CAWSGDNRNYGYTF.

The chain couples TRBV9 to TRBJ1-1; D gene unclear. The V end was cut by 0 bases, the J end by 7 bases, with 13 bases between. The CDR3 spans 14 residues. In germline, CDR1 is SGDLS, CDR2 YYNGEE. In DNA, the CDR3 is TGTGCCAGCAGCGTAGGTCGAGGAGGGTGTGAAGCTTTCTTT. Protein sequence: CASSVGRGGCEAFF.

This sequence joins TRBV5-5 and TRBJ2-3; TRBD2 agrees at 8 bases. Trimming at V came to 1 base and at J to 5 bases, leaving 9 bases not matched to a gene. Germline CDR1 and CDR2: SGHKS and YYEKEE (reference sequence). The CDR3 runs to 16 residues. CDR3 loop: CASSLYDGGARDTQYF. The DNA of the CDR3 is TGTGCCAGCAGCTTGTATGACGGGGGGGCACGAGATACGCAGTATTTT.

The CDR3 here is CASSRAGAGGYTF. The CDR3 DNA reads as TGCGCCAGCAGCCGGGCAGGGGCTGGGGGCTACACCTTC. The V and J genes are TRBV4-3 and TRBJ1-2; TRBD1 might be the D (6 bases). Germline V gene lookup returns CDR1 LGHNA and CDR2 YSLEER. The CDR3 consists of 13 residues. The V and J ends lost 4 bases and 8 bases respectively, with 14 bases between them.

The rearrangement uses TRBV5-6 and TRBJ1-4; D gene unclear. The CDR3 covers 15 residues. V shed 4 bases and J shed 0 bases, with 10 bases lying between them. Germline loops: CDR1 SGHDT, CDR2 YYEEEE. CDR3 in DNA: TGTGCCAGCAGCGCGAGACTGACAACTAATGAAAAACTGTTTTTT. Amino acids: CASSARLTTNEKLFF.

CDR3 in amino acids: CASSYRDRAYNEQFF. Written as DNA, the CDR3 is TGTGCCAGCAGCTACCGGGACAGGGCCTACAATGAGCAGTTCTTC. The V and J genes are TRBV7-9 and TRBJ2-1; the match to TRBD1 covers 9 bases. Germline CDR1 is SEHNR and CDR2 is FQNEAQ (reference sequence). V lost 4 bases and J lost 2; bases outside the gene matches: 3. CDR3 length: 15 amino acids.

The CDR3 here is CASSVGQGTETQYF. CDR3 DNA: TGTGCCAGCAGCGTGGGACAGGGAACAGAGACCCAGTACTTC. The rearrangement joins TRBV7-8 to TRBJ2-5, with 9 bases identical to TRBD1. Looked up from germline, CDR1 is SGHVS and CDR2 is FQNEAQ. The ends lost 5 bases at V and 4 bases at J; junction bases unmatched: 5. The CDR3 has 14 residues.

This chain connects TRBV9 to TRBJ1-3; 7 bases are a match to TRBD1. Germline V lookup: CDR1 SGDLS, CDR2 YYNGEE. V was pared by 1 base and J by 6 bases, with 13 bases of the junction left unmatched. The CDR3 contains 17 residues. Here the CDR3 reads CASSVTQGMSYENTIYF. The CDR3 bases are TGTGCCAGCAGCGTAACACAGGGGATGAGTTATGAAAACACCATATATTTT.

V is TRBV2 and J is TRBJ1-1, with D tentatively TRBD1 (6 bases). The V gene's germline CDR1 is SNHLY and CDR2 FYNNEI. The CDR3 has 15 residues. V shed 6 bases and J shed 1 base, with 15 bases lying between them. The CDR3 protein is CASRVPGQTNTEAFF. The CDR3, as DNA: TGTGCCAGCAGGGTTCCGGGACAAACGAACACTGAAGCTTTCTTT.

This clone appeared a single time. V is TRBV19 and J is TRBJ1-2, with D uncertain. CDR3 length: 11 amino acids. Germline values: CDR1 LNHDA, CDR2 SQIVND (reference sequence). With 9 bases removed from V and 7 bases from J, the gap between germline ends came to 12 bases. The CDR3 spells CASGVGGGYTF. For the CDR3, the DNA is TGTGCCAGCGGGGTGGGAGGTGGCTACACCTTC.